The T cell receptor (beta chain) under discussion was sequenced for a study of blood T cell repertoires in COVID-19. In the original analysis: The assay estimated nucleated cells by amplifying reference gene primers. Data came from immunoSEQ multiplex PCR; TCRdb stores just in-frame clones and leaves some out. That table supplies the V and J calls and clone size; D and trimming were determined from the DNA. The repertoire holds roughly 170,000 clones, with approximately 80% as singletons. Germline lookup yields CDR1 SGHRS and CDR2 YFSETQ. The CDR3 runs to 15 residues. Trimming left V 2 bases short and J 0 bases short, with 8 bases between. This clone has just a few counts.

Source material: peripheral blood. The sequence derives from a human donor in a cohort sampled during active COVID-19. V and J are TRBV5-1 and TRBJ2-2; D perhaps matches TRBD2 (5 bases). The CDR3 bases are TGCGCCAGCAGCTTAGCGGTCGCGAACACCGGGGAGCTGTTTTTT. Translated: CASSLAVANTGELFF. Complete variable domain (other parts from reference TRBV5-1 and TRBJ2-2): KAGVTQTPRYLIKTRGQQVTLSCSPISGHRSVSWYQQTPGQGLQFLFEYFSETQRNKGNFPGRFSGRQFSNSRSEMNVSTLELGDSALYLCASSLAVANTGELFFGEGSRLTVL.